A single sample gave rise to the 7 T cell receptor beta chains below, sequenced in a study of cytomegalovirus exposure and HLA in healthy donors (dated by TCRdb to 2016 to 2017). Receptor libraries were prepared by the immunoSEQ multiplex PCR assay. For the multiplex PCR, a mixture combining 60 forward primers for TCR Vbeta segments and 13 reverse primers for TCR Jbeta segments was used. As stored in TCRdb, this immuneACCESS dataset retains in-frame rearrangements with V and J assigned. A fraction of the clones does not appear; measured against another copy, unresolved V genes explain less than half of the discrepancy, and the remainder lacks a known reason. A total of about 94,000 clones appear in this sample, roughly three fifths of them only once. 3% to 4% of the sample belongs to the ten largest clones. The source material was PBMCs. The receptors come from a man under 40 in good health and CMV-seronegative.

This clone was seen a single time. The chain is built from TRBV7-9 and TRBJ2-7; 8 bases fit TRBD1. CDR3 length equals 13 residues. J was trimmed by 4 bases and V by 4 bases; bases with no gene match: 3. CDR1 is SEHNR and CDR2 is FQNEAQ in the germline V gene (reference sequence). CDR3 in DNA: TGTGCCAGCAGCTGGACAGGGTTTTACGAGCAGTACTTC. Its protein is CASSWTGFYEQYF.

V gene TRBV12-5 combines with J gene TRBJ2-1, with 11 bases fitting TRBD2. CDR1 LGHNT and CDR2 FRNRAP come from the germline V gene. This CDR3 region has 15 residues. The ends lost 6 bases at V and 4 bases at J; junction bases unmatched: 5. CDR3 residues: CASGHGTSGYNEQFF. The CDR3 coding sequence is TGTGCTAGTGGCCACGGGACTAGCGGTTACAATGAGCAGTTCTTC.

V is TRBV6-6 and J is TRBJ2-1, with TRBD2 as a possible D gene (5 bases). Looked up from germline, CDR1 is MNHNY and CDR2 is SVGAGI (reference sequence). Trimming pared 7 bases from V and 7 bases from J, leaving 17 bases between. The CDR3 runs 14 residues. The CDR3 loop is CASIPGGLANEQFF. The CDR3 region has the DNA TGTGCCAGCATTCCAGGAGGTCTGGCGAATGAGCAGTTCTTC.

V gene TRBV13 combines with J gene TRBJ2-5; 10 positions match TRBD2. The CDR3 runs to 15 residues. Germline lookup yields CDR1 PRHDT and CDR2 FYEKMQ (reference sequence). J gave up 4 bases and V 5 bases, and 7 bases lay outside the gene matches. CDR3 loop: CASSPSGGYGETQYF. The CDR3 region has the DNA TGTGCCAGCAGCCCTAGCGGGGGTTATGGAGAGACCCAGTACTTC.

Only one count was recorded for this clone. The chain uses TRBV11-2 and TRBJ2-5; TRBD1 aligns across 8 bases. Judging by the DNA end, TRBJ2-7 fits better; the J call may be wrong. Germline V CDR1 and CDR2: SGHAT, FQNNGV. CDR3 length: 14 residues. Here the CDR3 DNA reads TGTGCCAGCAGCTACCGACAGGGGACCTACGAGCAGTACTTC. It translates to CASSYRQGTYEQYF.

The chain recombines TRBV27 with TRBJ2-7; no clear D. Trimming stripped 3 bases from V and 0 bases from J, with 18 bases between. CDR3 size: 17 residues. In germline, CDR1 is MNHEY, CDR2 SMNVEV (reference sequence). CDR3 region: CASSFFPPPSSSYEQYF. CDR3 DNA: TGTGCCAGCAGTTTCTTCCCCCCCCCTTCGAGCTCCTACGAGCAGTACTTC.

This sequence joins TRBV2 and TRBJ1-1; 9 nucleotides match TRBD1. V was pared by 6 bases and J by 1 base, with 3 bases of the junction left unmatched. CDR3 length: 14 residues. Per the germline V gene, CDR1 is SNHLY and CDR2 is FYNNEI. The CDR3 loop reads CASSGTGWNTEAFF. Written as DNA, the CDR3 is TGTGCCAGCAGCGGGACAGGGTGGAACACTGAAGCTTTCTTT.